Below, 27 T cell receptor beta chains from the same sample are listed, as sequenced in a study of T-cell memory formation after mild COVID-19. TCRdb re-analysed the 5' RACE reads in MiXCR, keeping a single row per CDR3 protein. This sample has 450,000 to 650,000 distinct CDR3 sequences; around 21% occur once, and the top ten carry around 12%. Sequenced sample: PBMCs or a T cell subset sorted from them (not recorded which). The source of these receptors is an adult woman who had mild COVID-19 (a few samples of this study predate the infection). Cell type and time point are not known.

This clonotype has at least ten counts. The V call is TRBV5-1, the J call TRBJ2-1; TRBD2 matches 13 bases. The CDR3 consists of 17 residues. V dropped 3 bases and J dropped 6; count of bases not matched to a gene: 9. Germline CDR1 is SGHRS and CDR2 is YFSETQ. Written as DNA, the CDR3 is TGCGCCAGCAGCTCCGGAACAACTAGCGGGGGGGCCAATGAGCAGTTCTTC. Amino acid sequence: CASSSGTTSGGANEQFF. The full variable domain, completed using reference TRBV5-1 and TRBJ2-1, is KAGVTQTPRYLIKTRGQQVTLSCSPISGHRSVSWYQQTPGQGLQFLFEYFSETQRNKGNFPGRFSGRQFSNSRSEMNVSTLELGDSALYLCASSSGTTSGGANEQFFGPGTRLTVL.

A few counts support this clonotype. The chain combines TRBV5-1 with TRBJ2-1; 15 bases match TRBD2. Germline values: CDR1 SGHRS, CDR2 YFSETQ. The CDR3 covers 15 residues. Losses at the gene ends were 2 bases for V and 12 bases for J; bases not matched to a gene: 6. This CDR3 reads CASSFGTSGRPRQFF. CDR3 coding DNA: TGCGCCAGCAGCTTCGGGACTAGCGGGAGGCCCCGGCAGTTCTTC.

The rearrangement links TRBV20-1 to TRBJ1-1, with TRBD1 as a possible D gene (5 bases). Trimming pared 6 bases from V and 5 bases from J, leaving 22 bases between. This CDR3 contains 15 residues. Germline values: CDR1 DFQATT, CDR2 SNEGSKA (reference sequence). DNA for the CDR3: TGCAGTGCCAAGATCGGTGGGACTTCAAGAACTGAAGCTTTCTTT. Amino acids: CSAKIGGTSRTEAFF.

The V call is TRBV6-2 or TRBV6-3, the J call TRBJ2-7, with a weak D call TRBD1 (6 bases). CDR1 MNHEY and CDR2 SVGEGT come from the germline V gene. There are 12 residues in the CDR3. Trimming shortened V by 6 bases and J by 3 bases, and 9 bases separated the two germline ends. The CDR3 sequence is CASRTGIYEQYF. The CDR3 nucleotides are TGTGCCAGCAGAACAGGGATCTACGAGCAGTACTTC.

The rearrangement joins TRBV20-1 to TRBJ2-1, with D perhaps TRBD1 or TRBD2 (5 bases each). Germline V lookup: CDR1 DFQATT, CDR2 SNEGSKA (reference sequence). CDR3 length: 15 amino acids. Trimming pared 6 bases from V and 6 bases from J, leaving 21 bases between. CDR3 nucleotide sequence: TGCAGTGCGCCCCGAGGGGTACACCGCCGCAATGAGCAGTTCTTC. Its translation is CSAPRGVHRRNEQFF.

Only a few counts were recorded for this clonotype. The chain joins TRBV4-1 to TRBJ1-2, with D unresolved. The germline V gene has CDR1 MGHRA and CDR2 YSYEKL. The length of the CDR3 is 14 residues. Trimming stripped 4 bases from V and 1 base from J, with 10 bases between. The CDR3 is CASSRVGDNYGYTF. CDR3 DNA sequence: TGCGCCAGCAGCCGAGTCGGAGATAACTATGGCTACACCTTC.

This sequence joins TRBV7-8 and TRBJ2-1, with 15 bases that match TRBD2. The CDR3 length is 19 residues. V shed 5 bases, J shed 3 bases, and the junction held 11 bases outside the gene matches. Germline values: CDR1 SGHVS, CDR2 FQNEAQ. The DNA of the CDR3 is TGTGCCAGCAGCCACATGGGACTAGCGGGAGGAACTGTCTACAATGAGCAGTTCTTC. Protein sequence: CASSHMGLAGGTVYNEQFF.

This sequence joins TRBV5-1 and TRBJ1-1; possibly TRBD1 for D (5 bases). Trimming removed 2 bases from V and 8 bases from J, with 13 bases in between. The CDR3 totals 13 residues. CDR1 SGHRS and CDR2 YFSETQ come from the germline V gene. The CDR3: CASSFDSLGEAFF. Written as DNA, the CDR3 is TGCGCCAGCAGCTTCGACAGTTTAGGCGAAGCTTTCTTT.

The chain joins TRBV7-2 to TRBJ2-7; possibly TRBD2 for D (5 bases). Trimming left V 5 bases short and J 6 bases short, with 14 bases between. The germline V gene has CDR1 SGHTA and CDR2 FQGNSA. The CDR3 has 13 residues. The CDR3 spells CASSHAGGLEQYF. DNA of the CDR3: TGTGCCAGCAGCCATGCAGGCGGGCTCGAGCAGTACTTC.

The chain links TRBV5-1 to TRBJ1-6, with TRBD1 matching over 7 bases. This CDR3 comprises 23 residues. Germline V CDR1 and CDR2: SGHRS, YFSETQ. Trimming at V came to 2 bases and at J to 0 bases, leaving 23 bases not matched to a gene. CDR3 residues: CASSFAYPPGQPAQSSYNSPLHF. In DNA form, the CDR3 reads TGCGCCAGCAGCTTCGCCTACCCGCCGGGACAGCCGGCACAAAGCTCCTATAATTCACCCCTCCACTTT. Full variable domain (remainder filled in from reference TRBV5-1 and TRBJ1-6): KAGVTQTPRYLIKTRGQQVTLSCSPISGHRSVSWYQQTPGQGLQFLFEYFSETQRNKGNFPGRFSGRQFSNSRSEMNVSTLELGDSALYLCASSFAYPPGQPAQSSYNSPLHFGNGTRLTVT.

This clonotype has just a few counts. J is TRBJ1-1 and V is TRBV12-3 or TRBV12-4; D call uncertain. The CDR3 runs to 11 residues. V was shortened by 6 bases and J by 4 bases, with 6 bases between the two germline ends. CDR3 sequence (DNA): TGTGCCAGCAGACTGACCACTGAAGCTTTCTTT. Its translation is CASRLTTEAFF.

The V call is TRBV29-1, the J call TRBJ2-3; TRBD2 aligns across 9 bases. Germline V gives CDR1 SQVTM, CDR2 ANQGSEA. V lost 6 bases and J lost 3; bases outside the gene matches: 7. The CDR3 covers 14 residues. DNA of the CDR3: TGCAGCGTAGATAGCGGGAGCAGAACAGATACGCAGTATTTT. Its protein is CSVDSGSRTDTQYF.

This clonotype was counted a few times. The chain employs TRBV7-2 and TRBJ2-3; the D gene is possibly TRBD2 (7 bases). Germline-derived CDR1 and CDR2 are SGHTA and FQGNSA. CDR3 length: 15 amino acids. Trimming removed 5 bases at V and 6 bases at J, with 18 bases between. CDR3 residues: CASSLTGGVLDTQYF. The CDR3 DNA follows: TGTGCCAGCAGCCTTACGGGGGGCGTGTTGGATACGCAGTATTTT.

CDR3 sequence: CASSVLAGGPETQYF. CDR3 bases: TGTGCCAGCAGTGTACTAGCGGGAGGGCCGGAGACCCAGTACTTC. The V gene is TRBV6-2 or TRBV6-3, the J gene TRBJ2-5; 13 nucleotides align to TRBD2. CDR3 length equals 15 residues. V trimming: 5 bases; J trimming: 5 bases; junction bases outside the gene matches: 5. Per germline, CDR1 MNHEY and CDR2 SVGEGT.

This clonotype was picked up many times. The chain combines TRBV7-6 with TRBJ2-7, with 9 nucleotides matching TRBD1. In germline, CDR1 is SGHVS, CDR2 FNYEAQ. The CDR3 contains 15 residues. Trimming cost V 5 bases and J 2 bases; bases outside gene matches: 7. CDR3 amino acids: CASSPGTGRAYEQYF. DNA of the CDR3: TGTGCCAGCAGCCCCGGGACAGGGCGAGCCTACGAGCAGTACTTC. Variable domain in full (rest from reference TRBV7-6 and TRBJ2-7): GAGVSQSPRYKVTKRGQDVALRCDPISGHVSLYWYRQALGQGPEFLTYFNYEAQQDKSGLPNDRFSAERPEGSISTLTIQRTEQRDSAMYRCASSPGTGRAYEQYFGPGTRLTVT.

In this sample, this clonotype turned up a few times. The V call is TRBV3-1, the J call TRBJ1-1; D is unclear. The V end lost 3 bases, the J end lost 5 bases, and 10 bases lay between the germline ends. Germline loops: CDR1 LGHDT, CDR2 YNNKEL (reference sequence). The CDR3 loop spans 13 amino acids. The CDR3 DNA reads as TGTGCCAGCAGCCAGCACATGGGGACTGAAGCTTTCTTT. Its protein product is CASSQHMGTEAFF.

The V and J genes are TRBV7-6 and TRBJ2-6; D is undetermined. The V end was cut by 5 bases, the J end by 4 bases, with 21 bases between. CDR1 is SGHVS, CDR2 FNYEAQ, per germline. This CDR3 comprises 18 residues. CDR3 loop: CASSIQKQVPLGANVLTF. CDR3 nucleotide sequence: TGTGCCAGCAGCATTCAGAAGCAGGTCCCCCTCGGGGCCAACGTCCTGACTTTC.

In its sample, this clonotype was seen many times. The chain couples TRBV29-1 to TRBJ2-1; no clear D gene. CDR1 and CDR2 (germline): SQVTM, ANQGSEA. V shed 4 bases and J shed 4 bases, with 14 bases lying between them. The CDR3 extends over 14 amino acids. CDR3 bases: TGCAGCGTTGTGCCGCCGACGGCGTACAATGAGCAGTTCTTC. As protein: CSVVPPTAYNEQFF.

The CDR3 sequence: CATSESGQSRRSRELFF. CDR3 coding DNA: TGTGCCACCAGTGAATCCGGACAGTCAAGAAGAAGCCGGGAGCTGTTTTTT. V gene TRBV24-1 combines with J gene TRBJ2-2; TRBD1 is a possible D gene (6 bases). Germline CDR1 is KGHDR and CDR2 is SFDVKD. The V end lost 4 bases, the J end lost 9 bases, and 23 bases lay between the germline ends. The length of the CDR3 is 17 residues.

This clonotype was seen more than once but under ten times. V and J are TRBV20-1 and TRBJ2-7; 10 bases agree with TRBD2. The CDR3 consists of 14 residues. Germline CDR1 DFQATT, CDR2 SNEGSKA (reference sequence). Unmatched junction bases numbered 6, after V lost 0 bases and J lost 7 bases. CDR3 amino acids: CSARDPSGSWEQYF. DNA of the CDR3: TGCAGTGCTAGAGACCCTAGCGGGAGCTGGGAGCAGTACTTC.

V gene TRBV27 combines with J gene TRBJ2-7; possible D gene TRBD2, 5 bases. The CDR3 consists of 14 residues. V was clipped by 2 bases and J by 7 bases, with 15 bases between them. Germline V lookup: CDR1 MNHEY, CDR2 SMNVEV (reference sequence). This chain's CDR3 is CASSLRGELWEQYF. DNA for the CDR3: TGTGCCAGCAGTTTACGTGGGGAGCTTTGGGAGCAGTACTTC.

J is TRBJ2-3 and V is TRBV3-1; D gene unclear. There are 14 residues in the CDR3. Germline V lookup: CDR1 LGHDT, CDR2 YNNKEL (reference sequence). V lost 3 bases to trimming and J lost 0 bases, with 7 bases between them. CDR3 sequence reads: CASSQATSTDTQYF. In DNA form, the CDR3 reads TGTGCCAGCAGCCAGGCGACTAGCACAGATACGCAGTATTTT.

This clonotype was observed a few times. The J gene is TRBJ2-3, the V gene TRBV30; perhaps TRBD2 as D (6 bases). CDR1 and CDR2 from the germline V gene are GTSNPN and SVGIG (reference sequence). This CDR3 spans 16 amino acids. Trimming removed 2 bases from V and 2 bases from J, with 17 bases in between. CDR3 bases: TGTGCCTGGAGTTGGGGCGGTAGCGGCAACACAGATACGCAGTATTTT. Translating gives CAWSWGGSGNTDTQYF. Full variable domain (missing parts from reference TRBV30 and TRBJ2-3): SQTIHQWPATLVQPVGSPLSLECTVEGTSNPNLYWYRQAAGRGLQLLFYSVGIGQISSEVPQNLSASRPQDRQFILSSKKLLLSDSGFYLCAWSWGGSGNTDTQYFGPGTRLTVL.

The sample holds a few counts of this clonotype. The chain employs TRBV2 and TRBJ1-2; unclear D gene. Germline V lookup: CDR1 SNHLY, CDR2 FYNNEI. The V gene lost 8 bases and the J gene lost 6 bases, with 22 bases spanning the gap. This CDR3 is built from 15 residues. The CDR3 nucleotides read TGTGCCAGCCATGGTGGAGAGAACAGAAGGGATGGCTACACCTTC. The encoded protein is CASHGGENRRDGYTF.

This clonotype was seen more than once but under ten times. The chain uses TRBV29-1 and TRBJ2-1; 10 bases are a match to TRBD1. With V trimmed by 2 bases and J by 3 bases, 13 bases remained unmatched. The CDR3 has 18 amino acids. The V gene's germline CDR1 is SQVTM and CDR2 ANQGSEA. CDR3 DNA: TGCAGCGTTGAAAGGGAGTTTGTGACAGGGGGCCGCTACAATGAGCAGTTCTTC. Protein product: CSVEREFVTGGRYNEQFF.

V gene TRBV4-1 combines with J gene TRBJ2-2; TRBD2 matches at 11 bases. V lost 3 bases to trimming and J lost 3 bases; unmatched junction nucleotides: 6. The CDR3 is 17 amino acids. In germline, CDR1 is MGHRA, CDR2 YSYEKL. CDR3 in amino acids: CASSQDAGLADTGELFF. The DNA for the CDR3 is TGCGCCAGCAGCCAGGACGCGGGACTAGCGGACACCGGGGAGCTGTTTTTT.

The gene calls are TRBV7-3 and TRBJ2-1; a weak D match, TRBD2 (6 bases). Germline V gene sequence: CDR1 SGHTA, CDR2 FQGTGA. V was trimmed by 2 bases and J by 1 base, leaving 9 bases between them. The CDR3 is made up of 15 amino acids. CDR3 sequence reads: CASSLRSGSYNEQFF. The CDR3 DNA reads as TGTGCCAGCAGCTTACGAAGCGGGTCCTACAATGAGCAGTTCTTC.